This TCR beta chain was captured by sequencing in a study of blood T cell repertoires in COVID-19. Across the study: Nucleic acid was either cDNA or gDNA, and it came from T cells, B-cell-depleted T cells, or PBMCs.

The CDR3 runs 16 residues. J gave up 2 bases and V 5 bases, and 4 bases lay outside the gene matches. Per germline, CDR1 SEHNR and CDR2 FQNEAQ (reference sequence). Participants reported their clinical history, and cohort assignment relied on those reports. Authors' analysis steps: Estimation of nucleated cell counts relied on the amplification of reference gene primers. Clones were read by immunoSEQ multiplex PCR, and TCRdb kept only the in-frame ones, dropping some. The V and J calls and clone size come from that table; D and trimming were worked out from the DNA. The sample has 400,000 or so clones, more than 80% seen once; the top ten hold 1% to 1.3%.

The receptor was isolated from a man in his thirties or forties who had recovered from COVID-19. Sequenced input: PBMCs or T cells enriched from blood (not recorded which). The chain recombines TRBV7-9 with TRBJ2-3, with 13 bases lining up with TRBD2. The CDR3: CASSRGTSGATDTQYF. For the CDR3, the DNA is TGTGCCAGCAGCCGAGGGACTAGCGGGGCCACAGATACGCAGTATTTT.